The sequence of this T cell receptor (beta chain) was determined in a study of blood T cell repertoires in COVID-19. Cohorts were assigned according to the clinical history that participants reported. Resolution of symptoms, clearance, or two negative PCRs was present in recovered Cohort 3 donors. Concerning this clone itself: The identical CDR3 is also encoded by other nucleotide sequences in the sample.

The V gene's germline CDR1 is MNHEY and CDR2 SMNVEV (reference sequence). CDR3 length: 16 residues. V gave up 1 base and J gave up 0 bases, with 10 bases separating them. How the authors handled the data: Amplification of reference gene primers provided the estimated nucleated cell counts. Generated by immunoSEQ multiplex PCR, the TCRdb table keeps only in-frame clones and is missing some. V and J calls and clone size are given by that table; D and trimming were obtained from the DNA. The table has approximately 390,000 clones, more than 75% seen once. The receptor comes from a woman in her 50s who had recovered from COVID-19. The chain has TRBV27 and TRBJ2-1, with D unclear. Sequencing was carried out using PBMCs or T cells enriched from blood (not recorded which). CDR3 in DNA: TGTGCCAGCAGTTTATTGGCGGCAAGCTCCTACAATGAGCAGTTCTTC. Translating gives CASSLLAASSYNEQFF.